A selection of T cell receptor beta chains follows, all from one sample in a study of OX40 agonist ivuxolimab in advanced cancers. TCRdb's copy holds only in-frame clones and misses some; the assay was immunoSEQ multiplex PCR. The sample includes roughly 80,000 clones, 85% to 95% of them seen just once. This specimen consisted of CD4+ or CD8+ T cells sorted from blood, obtained in a trial of the OX40 agonist ivuxolimab. All receptors derive from an adult with an advanced solid tumor such as melanoma, head and neck, liver or kidney cancer. Each CDR3 is given with its conserved first and last residue. D genes are given only for firm matches. Not all rows give a size; the values are once, few, many and, for expanded clones, a class.

.,TRBJ1-6,TRBV28,.,CASTPRQYNSPLHF,TGTGCCAGCACCCCGAGACAGTATAATTCACCCCTCCACTTT
.,TRBJ1-4,TRBV11-3,TRBD1,CASSPRQGAIDEKLFF,TGTGCCAGCAGCCCTAGACAGGGGGCAATAGATGAAAAACTGTTTTTT
.,TRBJ1-4,TRBV6-5,.,CASSNRVPNEKLFF,TGTGCCAGCAGTAACAGGGTTCCTAATGAAAAACTGTTTTTT
.,TRBJ1-1,TRBV6-1,.,CASSPGINTEAFF,TGTGCCAGTAGCCCGGGTATTAACACTGAAGCTTTCTTT
.,TRBJ2-7,TRBV14,.,CASSPPGFSFYEQYF,TGTGCCAGCAGCCCCCCAGGGTTTTCGTTCTACGAGCAGTACTTC
.,TRBJ2-3,TRBV7-2,.,CASSRDISTDTQYF,TGTGCCAGCAGCCGGGACATTAGCACAGATACGCAGTATTTT
.,TRBJ1-5,TRBV7-8,TRBD1,CASSPQRDRGSQPQHF,TGTGCCAGCAGTCCCCAAAGGGACAGGGGCTCTCAGCCCCAGCATTTT
.,TRBJ2-1,TRBV28,TRBD2,CASSLTGGFYNEQFF,TGTGCCAGCAGTTTAACGGGAGGTTTCTACAATGAGCAGTTCTTC
.,TRBJ2-3,TRBV18,TRBD1,CASSTTGEADTQYF,TGTGCCAGCTCAACGACAGGGGAGGCAGATACGCAGTATTTT
few,TRBJ2-5,TRBV28,.,CASSLKAPQETQYF,TGTGCCAGCAGTTTAAAAGCGCCTCAAGAGACCCAGTACTTC
.,TRBJ2-1,TRBV29-1,TRBD2,CSASSGRASSSYNEQFF,TGCAGCGCCTCTAGCGGGAGGGCCTCAAGCTCCTACAATGAGCAGTTCTTC
.,TRBJ2-4,TRBV27,.,CASSLPAVRVAKNIQYF,TGTGCCAGCAGTTTACCCGCGGTTCGGGTAGCCAAAAACATTCAGTACTTC
.,TRBJ2-7,TRBV28,TRBD2,CASSLGRGSAGAQQYF,TGTGCCAGCAGTTTAGGTAGGGGTTCAGCGGGAGCGCAGCAGTACTTC
.,TRBJ2-1,TRBV7-9,TRBD2,CASSLDRGGNEQFF,TGTGCCAGCAGCTTAGATCGGGGGGGCAATGAGCAGTTCTTC
.,TRBJ2-3,TRBV10-1,.,CASRSLRGLTDTQYF,TGCGCCAGCAGATCACTGCGGGGACTCACAGATACGCAGTATTTT
.,TRBJ2-5,TRBV5-6,TRBD2,CASSSRLAGQETQYF,TGTGCCAGCAGCTCCCGACTAGCGGGACAAGAGACCCAGTACTTC
.,TRBJ2-3,TRBV5-1,.,CASSLIGQGNTQYF,TGCGCCAGCAGCTTGATAGGGCAAGGGAATACGCAGTATTTT
.,TRBJ2-1,TRBV5-6,.,CASSRVDSYNEQFF,TGTGCCAGCAGTCGTGTGGACTCCTACAATGAGCAGTTCTTC
.,TRBJ2-5,TRBV9,TRBD2,CASSVGGSGRRPETQYF,TGTGCCAGCAGCGTAGGGGGTAGCGGGCGCCGGCCAGAGACCCAGTACTTC
.,TRBJ2-1,TRBV9,TRBD1,CASSVRGQGDNEQFF,TGTGCCAGCAGCGTTCGGGGACAGGGTGACAATGAGCAGTTCTTC
.,TRBJ1-3,TRBV19,.,CASSINVEAHSGNTIYF,TGTGCCAGTAGTATAAATGTGGAAGCTCACTCTGGAAACACCATATATTTT
.,TRBJ2-3,TRBV6-5,TRBD2,CASSYVAGESADTQYF,TGTGCCAGCAGTTACGTTGCGGGAGAATCTGCAGATACGCAGTATTTT
.,TRBJ2-2,TRBV11-3,.,CASSFDANTGELFF,TGTGCCAGCAGCTTTGATGCGAACACCGGGGAGCTGTTTTTT
once,TRBJ2-6,TRBV6-5,.,CASSYGPERANVLTF,TGTGCCAGCAGTTACGGCCCCGAGAGGGCCAACGTCCTGACTTTC
.,TRBJ2-2,TRBV2,.,CASTGEWTGELFF,TGTGCCAGCACCGGAGAGTGGACCGGGGAGCTGTTTTTT
.,TRBJ1-5,TRBV15,.,CATSRQGLQHF,TGTGCCACCAGCCGTCAGGGCCTTCAGCATTTT
.,TRBJ2-7,TRBV18,.,CASSPPGAEQYF,TGTGCCAGCTCACCACCCGGGGCCGAGCAGTACTTC
.,TRBJ2-5,TRBV7-6,.,CASSLGAPGTYQETQYF,TGTGCCAGCAGCTTAGGGGCCCCCGGGACTTACCAAGAGACCCAGTACTTC
once,TRBJ2-3,TRBV5-4,TRBD2,CASSFAAGAYNTQYF,TGTGCCAGCAGCTTCGCGGCGGGAGCTTATAATACGCAGTATTTT
.,TRBJ2-7,TRBV7-8,TRBD2,CASSSLAGPYEQYF,TGTGCCAGCAGCTCCCTAGCGGGCCCTTACGAGCAGTACTTC
.,TRBJ1-2,TRBV28,TRBD1,CASSPPGTGAKNYGYTF,TGTGCCAGCAGTCCCCCGGGGACAGGGGCGAAAAACTATGGCTACACCTTC
.,TRBJ2-7,TRBV28,.,CASRRGTGVLSEQYF,TGTGCCAGCAGACGGGGAACGGGAGTACTGAGCGAGCAGTACTTC
.,TRBJ2-6,TRBV21-1,.,CASSKDRKGANVLTF,TGTGCCAGCAGCAAAGATCGTAAAGGGGCCAACGTCCTGACTTTC